A selection of T cell receptor beta chains follows, all from one sample in a study of blood T cell repertoires in COVID-19. Sequencing used immunoSEQ multiplex PCR; TCRdb keeps in-frame clones, though not all of them. The data show about 55,000 clones, 85% to 90% seen once. The sample was peripheral blood. These receptors came from a human donor in a cohort sampled during active COVID-19. Both conserved end residues are part of each CDR3. A D gene is named only where the DNA matches it firmly. The size of a clone is reported for some rows only, either as once, few or many, or as a class for expanded clones.

CDR3 protein,CDR3 DNA,J gene,V gene,D gene,clone size
CATSDSLGGSSNEQFF,TGTGCCACCAGTGACTCCCTAGGCGGGAGTTCGAATGAGCAGTTCTTC,TRBJ2-1,TRBV24-1,TRBD2,.
CASSLWGDGGSYEQYF,TGTGCCAGCAGTTTGTGGGGGGACGGCGGCTCCTACGAGCAGTACTTC,TRBJ2-7,TRBV27,.,.
CASSPDTYNEQFF,TGTGCCAGCAGCCCGGACACCTACAATGAGCAGTTCTTC,TRBJ2-1,TRBV3-1/TRBV3-2,.,few
CASSPPGGASYGYTF,TGTGCCAGCTCACCACCGGGCGGGGCCAGCTATGGCTACACCTTC,TRBJ1-2,TRBV18,.,.
CASSGAGLNNEQFF,TGCGCCAGCAGCGGAGCGGGACTGAACAATGAGCAGTTCTTC,TRBJ2-1,TRBV10-1,TRBD2,.
CASSLRPRTGVNNEQFF,TGTGCCAGCAGCCTCAGACCGAGGACAGGGGTCAACAATGAGCAGTTCTTC,TRBJ2-1,TRBV3-1/TRBV3-2,TRBD1,once
CASSSFWRSNYGYTF,TGTGCCAGCAGCTCGTTTTGGAGGTCTAACTATGGCTACACCTTC,TRBJ1-2,TRBV5-6,.,.
CASSLSWQGAREQYF,TGTGCCAGCAGTTTATCCTGGCAGGGGGCTAGGGAGCAGTACTTC,TRBJ2-7,TRBV27,TRBD1,.
CASSVGSTSWRNTGELFF,TGCGCCAGCAGCGTGGGGAGTACTAGCTGGAGGAACACCGGGGAGCTGTTTTTT,TRBJ2-2,TRBV5-1,.,.
CASSSGGAGEDTQYF,TGTGCCAGCAGTTCAGGAGGAGCGGGAGAAGATACGCAGTATTTT,TRBJ2-3,TRBV27,TRBD2,.
CASSLAASGYNEQFF,TGTGCCAGCAGCTTAGCCGCTAGCGGCTACAATGAGCAGTTCTTC,TRBJ2-1,TRBV7-9,TRBD2,.
CASSQGGTIAGPSTDTQYF,TGCGCCAGCAGCCAAGGGGGGACTATAGCGGGACCTAGCACAGATACGCAGTATTTT,TRBJ2-3,TRBV4-1,TRBD2,once
CASSLERSQPQHF,TGCGCCAGCAGCCTTGAGAGGAGTCAGCCCCAGCATTTT,TRBJ1-5,TRBV4-1,.,.
CASSETSQETQYF,TGTGCCAGCAGTGAGACTTCGCAAGAGACCCAGTACTTC,TRBJ2-5,TRBV6-4,.,.
CASSRPGGTGEVNEQFF,TGCGCCAGCAGCCGCCCCGGGGGGACAGGGGAGGTCAATGAGCAGTTCTTC,TRBJ2-1,TRBV4-1,TRBD1,once
CASTGGGTEAFF,TGTGCCAGCACGGGCGGGGGGACTGAAGCTTTCTTT,TRBJ1-1,TRBV6-5,.,.
CASSWSTGSYEQYF,TGTGCCAGCAGCTGGTCGACAGGGTCCTACGAGCAGTACTTC,TRBJ2-7,TRBV5-4,TRBD1,.
CASSQDVIAVYNEQFF,TGCGCCAGCAGCCAAGATGTAATAGCGGTTTACAATGAGCAGTTCTTC,TRBJ2-1,TRBV4-1,.,.
CASSRDGGLQYF,TGTGCCAGCAGCCGGGACGGGGGGTTGCAGTACTTC,TRBJ2-7,TRBV27,TRBD2,.
CASQLSPGTGGGEQYF,TGTGCCAGTCAACTTTCCCCCGGGACAGGGGGAGGCGAGCAGTACTTC,TRBJ2-7,TRBV19,TRBD1,.
CASSVDGGVQPQHF,TGTGCCAGCAGCGTAGATGGCGGGGTTCAGCCCCAGCATTTT,TRBJ1-5,TRBV9,.,.
CASSKQGGQPQHF,TGTGCCAGCAGCAAGCAGGGGGGTCAGCCCCAGCATTTT,TRBJ1-5,TRBV3-1/TRBV3-2,TRBD1,.
CATSAVRDNTDTQYF,TGTGCCACCAGCGCCGTCCGGGACAATACAGATACGCAGTATTTT,TRBJ2-3,TRBV24-1,.,.
CASGPGTVGSYNEQFF,TGTGCTAGTGGTCCCGGGACAGTTGGCTCCTACAATGAGCAGTTCTTC,TRBJ2-1,TRBV12-5,TRBD1,.
CASSINGVLGYGYTF,TGTGCCAGTAGTATAAACGGGGTCCTTGGCTATGGCTACACCTTC,TRBJ1-2,TRBV19,.,.
CASSSGGAGTEAFF,TGTGCCAGCAGTTCCGGGGGGGCCGGCACTGAAGCTTTCTTT,TRBJ1-1,TRBV5-8,.,.
CASSLQRGGVTDTQYF,TGTGCCAGCAGCTTACAGCGGGGGGGCGTCACAGATACGCAGTATTTT,TRBJ2-3,TRBV11-2,TRBD2,.
CAWNRQSTNEKLFF,TGTGCCTGGAATCGACAGTCAACTAATGAAAAACTGTTTTTT,TRBJ1-4,TRBV30,.,.
CSANDRGSETQYF,TGCAGTGCTAATGACAGGGGTTCGGAGACCCAGTACTTC,TRBJ2-5,TRBV20-1,TRBD1,few
CASSQSAVRGPNQPQHF,TGCGCCAGCAGCCAGAGCGCCGTCAGGGGACCCAATCAGCCCCAGCATTTT,TRBJ1-5,TRBV4-1,.,.
CASSRDRRDYEQYF,TGTGCCAGCAGCCGGGACAGAAGGGACTACGAGCAGTACTTC,TRBJ2-7,TRBV11-2,TRBD1,.
CASSQGTTGTGELFF,TGTGCCAGCAGCCAAGGGACAACCGGGACCGGGGAGCTGTTTTTT,TRBJ2-2,TRBV3-1/TRBV3-2,.,.